These T cell receptor beta chains were read from a single sample in a study of siplizumab effects on memory and regulatory T cells. Clones were read by immunoSEQ multiplex PCR, and TCRdb kept only the in-frame ones, dropping some. The sample consists of more than 95,000 clones, nearly 95% of them appearing once. Source material: Tregs sorted from blood. Receptors were obtained from a human donor in good health. CDR3s include the opening cysteine and the closing phenylalanine or tryptophan. A D gene is named only where the DNA matches it firmly. Clone size, where shown, is once, few, many, or a class for clones that have expanded.

J	size	V	D	CDR3	DNA
TRBJ2-1	-	TRBV18	TRBD2	CASSPPLAGGPVEQFF	TGTGCCAGCTCACCACCACTAGCGGGAGGGCCGGTTGAGCAGTTCTTC
TRBJ2-6	-	TRBV9	-	CASSIGDASSGANVLTF	TGTGCCAGCAGCATCGGGGACGCCAGCTCTGGGGCCAACGTCCTGACTTTC
TRBJ1-1	once	TRBV9	TRBD1	CASSVDRATEAFF	TGTGCCAGCAGCGTCGACAGGGCCACTGAAGCTTTCTTT
TRBJ2-1	-	TRBV5-4	-	CASSSSGNNEQFF	TGTGCCAGCAGTTCATCAGGTAACAATGAGCAGTTCTTC
TRBJ2-7	-	TRBV7-6	-	CASSLGLDSYEQYF	TGTGCCAGCAGCTTAGGACTTGATTCCTACGAGCAGTACTTC
TRBJ2-3	-	TRBV6-5	-	CASSYWGGRTDTQYF	TGTGCCAGCAGTTACTGGGGCGGCCGCACAGATACGCAGTATTTT
TRBJ1-4	-	TRBV2	-	CASKVGTVMFEKLFF	TGTGCCAGCAAGGTCGGTACAGTCATGTTCGAAAAACTGTTTTTT
TRBJ1-2	-	TRBV7-3	-	CASSPTLGYGYTF	TGTGCCAGCAGCCCCACTCTTGGGTATGGCTACACCTTC
TRBJ2-7	-	TRBV9	-	CASSVVGGRSEQYF	TGTGCCAGCAGCGTAGTAGGAGGCAGGAGCGAGCAGTACTTC
TRBJ2-1	-	TRBV2	TRBD2	CASSRGLADNEQFF	TGTGCCAGCAGCCGAGGACTAGCGGACAATGAGCAGTTCTTC
TRBJ1-2	-	TRBV6-6	-	CATRRGAGYTF	TGTGCCACTCGAAGGGGGGCCGGCTACACCTTC
TRBJ1-5	few	TRBV4-1	-	CASSQEGGGKQPQHF	TGCGCCAGCAGCCAAGAGGGGGGGGGCAAACAGCCCCAGCATTTT
TRBJ1-3	-	TRBV7-8	-	CASSLGGGNTIYF	TGTGCCAGCAGCTTAGGGGGCGGTAACACCATATATTTT
TRBJ1-1	-	TRBV19	TRBD1	CASSTGQGGREAFF	TGTGCCAGTAGTACTGGACAGGGCGGCAGGGAAGCTTTCTTT
TRBJ2-7	-	TRBV27	-	CASSFWRGPEQYF	TGTGCCAGCAGTTTTTGGCGGGGGCCCGAGCAGTACTTC
TRBJ2-1	-	TRBV2	-	CASTAASRNEQFF	TGTGCCAGCACTGCGGCTAGTCGGAATGAGCAGTTCTTC
TRBJ2-1	-	TRBV5-1	-	CASSLGTDNEQFF	TGCGCCAGCAGCTTGGGGACAGACAATGAGCAGTTCTTC